The present T cell receptor (beta chain) was sequenced within a study of blood T cell repertoires in COVID-19. Study information: Both acute and convalescent COVID-19 samples were obtained from the United States, Italy and Spain. The analysed material was cDNA or gDNA that came from T cells, B-cell-depleted T cells, or PBMCs.

Germline-derived CDR1 and CDR2 are SGHTA and FQGNSA. This CDR3 has 15 residues. The germline V and J ends were trimmed by 2 bases and 2 bases, with 12 bases remaining between them. Authors' data handling: Amplification of reference gene primers was used by the study to estimate nucleated cell counts. Clones were read by immunoSEQ multiplex PCR, and TCRdb kept only the in-frame ones, dropping some. That table supplies the V and J calls and clone size; D and trimming were determined from the DNA. The sample has roughly 120,000 clones, 78% seen once; the top ten hold about 2.1%. This sequence originates from a man aged 70-80 years with acute or convalescent COVID-19. Sequencing input: peripheral blood. The V and J genes are TRBV7-2 and TRBJ1-2; tentative D call: TRBD1 (5 bases). The CDR3 sequence is CASSLFASGNYGYTF. The CDR3 nucleotides read TGTGCCAGCAGCTTATTCGCCTCAGGGAACTATGGCTACACCTTC.